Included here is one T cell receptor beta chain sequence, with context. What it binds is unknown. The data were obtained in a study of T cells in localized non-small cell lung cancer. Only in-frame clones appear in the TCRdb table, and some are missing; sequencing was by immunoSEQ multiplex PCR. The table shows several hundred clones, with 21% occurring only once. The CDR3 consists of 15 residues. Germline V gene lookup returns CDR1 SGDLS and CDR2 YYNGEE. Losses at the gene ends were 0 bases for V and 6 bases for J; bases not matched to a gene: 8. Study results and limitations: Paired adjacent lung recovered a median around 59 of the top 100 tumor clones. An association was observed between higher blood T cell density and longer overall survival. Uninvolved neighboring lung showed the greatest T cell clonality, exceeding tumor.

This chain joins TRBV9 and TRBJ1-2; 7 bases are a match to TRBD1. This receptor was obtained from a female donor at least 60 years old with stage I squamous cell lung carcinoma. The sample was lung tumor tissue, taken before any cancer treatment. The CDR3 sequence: CASSVEGAPRDGYTF. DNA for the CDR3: TGTGCCAGCAGCGTAGAGGGGGCCCCGAGAGATGGCTACACCTTC.